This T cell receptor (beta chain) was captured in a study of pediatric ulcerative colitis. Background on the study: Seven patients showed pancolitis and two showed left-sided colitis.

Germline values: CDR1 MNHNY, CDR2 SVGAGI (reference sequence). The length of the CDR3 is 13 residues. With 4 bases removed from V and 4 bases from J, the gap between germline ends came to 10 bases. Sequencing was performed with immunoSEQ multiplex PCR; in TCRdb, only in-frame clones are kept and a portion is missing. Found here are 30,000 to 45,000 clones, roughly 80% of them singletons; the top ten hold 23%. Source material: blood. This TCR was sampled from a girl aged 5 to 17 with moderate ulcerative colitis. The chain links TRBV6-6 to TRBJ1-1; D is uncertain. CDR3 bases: TGTGCCAGCAGTTTAACTTACCCCACTGAAGCTTTCTTT. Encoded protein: CASSLTYPTEAFF.